What follows are 11 T cell receptor beta chains derived from one specimen sequenced in a study of graft-versus-host responses after intestinal transplantation. Antigen specificity for these receptors is unknown. The data were produced by immunoSEQ multiplex PCR, yet TCRdb's version contains in-frame clones alone and is incomplete. The sample lists 100,000 to 140,000 clones; approximately 90% were seen once. The sequences come from unstimulated CD4+ T cells sorted from spleen or lymph node cells, collected before transplant. The receptors shown here come from a human donor who was the organ donor for an intestinal transplant.

About this clone: The sample contains more than one DNA sequence encoding this CDR3. The chain carries TRBV7-9 and TRBJ2-1; D ambiguous. Trimming removed 1 base at V and 2 bases at J, with 3 bases between. This CDR3 is built from 13 residues. The V gene's germline CDR1 is SEHNR and CDR2 FQNEAQ (reference sequence). The CDR3 nucleotides read TGTGCCAGCAGCTTAGGGACCTACAATGAGCAGTTCTTC. It is translated as CASSLGTYNEQFF.

This sequence joins TRBV12-5 and TRBJ2-2; D perhaps matches TRBD1 (6 bases). The germline CDR1 and CDR2 sequences are LGHNT and FRNRAP. Trimming left V 9 bases short and J 0 bases short, with 11 bases between. This CDR3 has 14 residues. The CDR3 sequence is CASLRTANTGELFF. CDR3 sequence (DNA): TGTGCTAGCTTAAGGACAGCGAACACCGGGGAGCTGTTTTTT.

The CDR3 spells CASSSGLVGGNEQFF. The CDR3 nucleotides are TGTGCCAGCAGCTCGGGACTAGTCGGGGGGAATGAGCAGTTCTTC. The rearrangement links TRBV9 to TRBJ2-1, with 8 bases that match TRBD2. Germline V gene lookup returns CDR1 SGDLS and CDR2 YYNGEE. The CDR3 consists of 15 residues. V lost 4 bases, J lost 7 bases, and 10 bases stayed unmatched.

This chain uses TRBV6-5 with TRBJ1-5, with a weak D call TRBD1 (5 bases). The CDR3 sequence is 14 residues long. V was pared by 6 bases and J by 0 bases, with 9 bases between. Germline V gene sequence: CDR1 MNHEY, CDR2 SVGAGI. The CDR3 loop reads CASRGTVSNQPQHF. CDR3 in DNA: TGTGCCAGCAGGGGGACGGTTAGCAATCAGCCCCAGCATTTT.

J is TRBJ2-7 and V is TRBV6-1; D could derive from TRBD1 or TRBD2 (5 bases each). CDR3 size: 14 residues. Germline CDR1 and CDR2: MNHNS and SASEGT. V dropped 5 bases and J dropped 2 bases, with 13 bases sitting between them. The CDR3 sequence: CASSSGTHTYEQYF. In DNA, the CDR3 is TGTGCCAGCAGTTCCGGGACGCACACCTACGAGCAGTACTTC.

This clone was picked up a small number of times. The genes are TRBV5-1 and TRBJ1-6, with D perhaps TRBD1 (5 bases). Per the germline V gene, CDR1 is SGHRS and CDR2 is YFSETQ. CDR3 length: 18 residues. The germline V and J ends were trimmed by 0 bases and 6 bases, with 19 bases remaining between them. The CDR3 coding sequence is TGCGCCAGCAGCTTGGCCGTAGACAGCCAATCAATTAATTCACCCCTCCACTTT. Its translation: CASSLAVDSQSINSPLHF.

The J gene is TRBJ1-2, the V gene TRBV4-1; 7 bases fit TRBD1. Looked up from germline, CDR1 is MGHRA and CDR2 is YSYEKL. The CDR3 loop spans 14 amino acids. V trimming: 2 bases; J trimming: 8 bases; junction bases outside the gene matches: 8. In nucleotides, the CDR3 is TGCGCCAGCAGCCAACAGGGACAGAAATCGGGCTACACCTTC. Translated, it gives CASSQQGQKSGYTF.

V is TRBV6-5 and J is TRBJ2-6, with D possibly TRBD1 on 6 matching bases. V was clipped by 6 bases and J by 0 bases, with 9 bases between them. Germline V gives CDR1 MNHEY, CDR2 SVGAGI. The CDR3 runs to 15 residues. The CDR3 spells CASRTQGSGANVLTF. The CDR3 coding sequence is TGTGCCAGCAGAACACAGGGCTCTGGGGCCAACGTCCTGACTTTC.

V gene TRBV18 combines with J gene TRBJ1-3; maybe TRBD1 (5 bases). Looked up from germline, CDR1 is KGHSH and CDR2 is LQKENI. V was pared by 1 base and J by 0 bases, with 13 bases between. The CDR3 extends over 17 amino acids. In DNA, the CDR3 is TGTGCCAGCTCACCACGGGACGCCGGGTACTCTGGAAACACCATATATTTT. It specifies CASSPRDAGYSGNTIYF.

J is TRBJ2-3 and V is TRBV9; D is possibly TRBD1 (5 bases). CDR1 and CDR2 (germline): SGDLS, YYNGEE. Between the trimmed V and J ends, which lost 0 bases and 4 bases, there was a span of 12 bases. This CDR3 region has 15 residues. Here the CDR3 reads CASSVGPRVSDTQYF. DNA of the CDR3: TGTGCCAGCAGCGTAGGTCCCAGGGTGTCAGATACGCAGTATTTT. Drawing the rest from reference TRBV9 and TRBJ2-3, the complete variable domain is DSGVTQTPKHLITATGQRVTLRCSPRSGDLSVYWYQQSLDQGLQFLIQYYNGEERAKGNILERFSAQQFPDLHSELNLSSLELGDSALYFCASSVGPRVSDTQYFGPGTRLTVL.

This chain links TRBV6-6 with TRBJ2-3; D perhaps matches TRBD1 (6 bases). Trimming left V 7 bases short and J 4 bases short, with 18 bases between. The germline gives CDR1 MNHNY, CDR2 SVGAGI (reference sequence). The CDR3 has 15 amino acids. The CDR3 sequence: CASTWGLSDADTQYF. In DNA form, the CDR3 reads TGTGCCAGCACCTGGGGGCTCTCCGACGCAGATACGCAGTATTTT.